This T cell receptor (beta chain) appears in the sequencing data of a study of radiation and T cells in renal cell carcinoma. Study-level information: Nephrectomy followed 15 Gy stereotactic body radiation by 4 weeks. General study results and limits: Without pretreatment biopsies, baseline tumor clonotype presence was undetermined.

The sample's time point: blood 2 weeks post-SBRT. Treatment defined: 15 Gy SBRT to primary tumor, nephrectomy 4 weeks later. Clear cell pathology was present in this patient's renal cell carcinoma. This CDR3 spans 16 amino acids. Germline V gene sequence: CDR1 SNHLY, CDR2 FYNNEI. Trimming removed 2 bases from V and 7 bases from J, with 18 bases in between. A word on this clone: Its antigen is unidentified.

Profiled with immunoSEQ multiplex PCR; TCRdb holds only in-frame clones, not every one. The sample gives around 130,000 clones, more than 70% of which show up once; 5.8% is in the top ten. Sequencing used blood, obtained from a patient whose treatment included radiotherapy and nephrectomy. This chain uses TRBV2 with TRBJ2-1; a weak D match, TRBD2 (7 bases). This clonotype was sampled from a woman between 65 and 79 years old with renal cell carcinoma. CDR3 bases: TGTGCCAGCAGTGAAACCGGGGGGCAGGTTTTAAATGAGCAGTTCTTC. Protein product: CASSETGGQVLNEQFF.